This TCR beta chain was retrieved from a study of regulatory T cells in long-lasting Graves disease. Broader study findings: The TCR repertoire of persistent Graves' patients was less diverse than that of newly diagnosed ones.

This clonotype was seen at least ten times. The target antigen is unknown. V gave up 6 bases and J gave up 9 bases, with 15 bases separating them. CDR3 size: 12 residues. Per germline, CDR1 DFQATT and CDR2 SNEGSKA (reference sequence). Combining iRepertoire HTBI primers with Arm-PCR of CDR3 regions, the authors built TCR beta libraries. TCRdb reprocessed the multiplex PCR reads via MiXCR and lists one record per CDR3 protein. The repertoire holds about 620,000 distinct CDR3 sequences, with 16% as singletons. The time point here: newly diagnosed GD, antithyroid drugs for less than 3 months. The TCR library was made from RNA that had been extracted from PBMCs in TRIzol. With EDTA tubes as the receptacles, about 8.1 milliliters of peripheral blood were drawn. These data were likewise used in another study, on T cells in Graves' hyperthyroidism and ophthalmopathy. In that study: Patients were aged 18 to 65, had disease duration under 2 months, and had newly diagnosed hyperthyroidism. The TCR CDR3 was amplified in a first-round RT-PCR using the HTBI primer set.

This TCR was recovered from a woman in her 30s with Graves disease. Source: peripheral blood mononuclear cells (PBMCs), taken at new diagnosis, from a patient treated with antithyroid drugs. This chain connects TRBV20-1 to TRBJ2-1; D ambiguous. The CDR3 DNA is TGCAGTGCCCAGAAAATGTTCGGTGAGCAGTTCTTC. Translation: CSAQKMFGEQFF.